The following is a TCR beta chain sequence with its context. The antigen remains unidentified. The sample is drawn from a study of beta chain features in type 1 diabetes. Study-wide results and limits: Any HLA effect on TCRB rearrangement was left unresolved by small sub-analyses. A greater similarity of naive, central memory and Treg TCRB repertoires was seen among patients than among healthy donors.

The CDR3 length is 14 residues. J gave up 1 base and V 8 bases, and 7 bases lay outside the gene matches. CDR1 and CDR2 from the germline V gene are GTSNPN and SVGIG (reference sequence). Expressed TCRB transcripts were sequenced because the entire RNA isolate underwent reverse transcription. Libraries were prepared by immunoSEQ multiplex PCR; TCRdb keeps only in-frame clonotypes and omits some of them. Among about 260,000 clones listed, about 63% were seen once. The sample consisted of naive CD4+ T cells from blood. The gene calls are TRBV30 and TRBJ2-3, with TRBD1 identical over 9 bases. The TCR sequence derives from a man younger than 40 in good health. This chain's CDR3 is CAGNRGRGTDTQYF. CDR3 DNA sequence: TGTGCCGGTAACAGGGGGCGGGGCACAGATACGCAGTATTTT.